This TCR beta chain was profiled in a study of CD8 T cells in Susac syndrome. Study-level results: The study admitted that it had a relatively small number of individuals in its TCR sequencing and HLA analysis.

TCR beta sequencing was performed on blood CD8+ and CD4+ T cells. Treatment-naive patients with stable or active relapsing-remitting disease served as multiple sclerosis controls. As for this clonotype: Its antigen is unknown.

The CDR3 is 16 amino acids. Looked up from germline, CDR1 is SGDLS and CDR2 is YYNGEE. The trim removed 4 bases at V and 8 bases at J, leaving 14 bases unmatched. A quantity of roughly 0.5 to 1 ug RNA underwent reverse transcription using random hexamers. By means of immunoSEQ multiplex PCR, TCR beta CDR3 spanning 54 Vbeta and 13 Jbeta underwent amplification. TCRdb analysed the immunoSEQ multiplex PCR reads with MiXCR anew, one entry per CDR3 protein. The repertoire holds tens of thousands of distinct CDR3 sequences, 90% to 95% seen once, with 0.5% in the top ten. The specimen sequenced was CD8+ T cells from PBMCs. V usage is TRBV9 and J usage is TRBJ2-1, with 8 bases matching TRBD1. The clonotype comes from a human donor with multiple sclerosis. The CDR3 nucleotides are TGTGCCAGCAGCTTTTCCACGACAGGGGAGTCGGATGAGCAGTTCTTC. Amino acid sequence: CASSFSTTGESDEQFF. Supplemented by reference TRBV9 and TRBJ2-1, the full variable domain reads DSGVTQTPKHLITATGQRVTLRCSPRSGDLSVYWYQQSLDQGLQFLIQYYNGEERAKGNILERFSAQQFPDLHSELNLSSLELGDSALYFCASSFSTTGESDEQFFGPGTRLTVL.